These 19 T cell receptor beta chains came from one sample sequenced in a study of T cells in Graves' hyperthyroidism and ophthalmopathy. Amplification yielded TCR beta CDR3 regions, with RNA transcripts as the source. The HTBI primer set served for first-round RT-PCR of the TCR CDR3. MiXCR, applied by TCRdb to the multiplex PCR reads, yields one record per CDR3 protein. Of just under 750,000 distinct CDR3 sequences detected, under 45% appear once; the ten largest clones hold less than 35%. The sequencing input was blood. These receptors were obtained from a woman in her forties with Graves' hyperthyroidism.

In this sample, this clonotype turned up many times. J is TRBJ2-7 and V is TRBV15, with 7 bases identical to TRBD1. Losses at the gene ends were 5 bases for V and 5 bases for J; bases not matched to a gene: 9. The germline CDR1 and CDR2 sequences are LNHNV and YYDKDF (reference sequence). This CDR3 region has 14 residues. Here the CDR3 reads CATSFPGQHNEQYF. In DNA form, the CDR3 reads TGTGCCACCAGCTTCCCGGGACAGCACAACGAGCAGTACTTC.

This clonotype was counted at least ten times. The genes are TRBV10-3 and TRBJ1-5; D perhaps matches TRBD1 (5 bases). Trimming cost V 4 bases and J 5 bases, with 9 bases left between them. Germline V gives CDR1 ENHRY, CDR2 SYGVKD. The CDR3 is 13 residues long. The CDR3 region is CAISAGGDQPQHF. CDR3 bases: TGTGCCATCAGTGCTGGGGGAGATCAGCCCCAGCATTTT.

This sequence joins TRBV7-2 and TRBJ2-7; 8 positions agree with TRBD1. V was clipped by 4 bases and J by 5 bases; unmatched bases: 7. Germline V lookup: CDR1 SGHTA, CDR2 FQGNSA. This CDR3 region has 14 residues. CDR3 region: CASSSGQGIHEQYF. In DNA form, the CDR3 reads TGTGCCAGCAGCTCCGGACAGGGAATACACGAGCAGTACTTC.

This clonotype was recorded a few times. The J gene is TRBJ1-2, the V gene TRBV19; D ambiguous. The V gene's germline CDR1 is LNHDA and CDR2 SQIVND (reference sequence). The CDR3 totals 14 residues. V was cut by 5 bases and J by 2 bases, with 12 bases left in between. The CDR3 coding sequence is TGTGCCAGTAGTCCCATGGCGGGGAACTATGGCTACACCTTC. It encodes CASSPMAGNYGYTF. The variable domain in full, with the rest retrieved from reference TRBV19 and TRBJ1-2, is DGGITQSPKYLFRKEGQNVTLSCEQNLNHDAMYWYRQDPGQGLRLIYYSQIVNDFQKGDIAEGYSVSREKKESFPLTVTSAQKNPTAFYLCASSPMAGNYGYTFGSGTRLTVV.

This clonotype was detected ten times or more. CDR3 sequence (DNA): TGTGCCAGCAGCTTAGAAGAAAGGTCAGGGCTAGGCTACACCTTC. Protein product: CASSLEERSGLGYTF. The chain couples TRBV7-2 to TRBJ1-2; possible D gene TRBD1, 5 bases. The CDR3 consists of 15 residues. Trimming took off 1 base at V and 8 bases at J, with 17 bases between the two ends. CDR1 is SGHTA and CDR2 is FQGNSA in the germline V gene.

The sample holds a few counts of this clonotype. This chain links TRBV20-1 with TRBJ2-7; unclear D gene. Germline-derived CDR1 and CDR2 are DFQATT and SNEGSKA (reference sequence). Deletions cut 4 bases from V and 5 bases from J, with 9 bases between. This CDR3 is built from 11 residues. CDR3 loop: CSATPGHEQYF. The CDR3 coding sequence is TGCAGTGCTACCCCTGGCCACGAGCAGTACTTC.

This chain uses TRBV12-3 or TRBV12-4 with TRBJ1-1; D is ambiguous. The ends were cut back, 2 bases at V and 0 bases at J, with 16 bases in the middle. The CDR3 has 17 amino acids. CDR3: CASSLSSLSYMNTEAFF. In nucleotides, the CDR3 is TGTGCCAGCAGTTTATCTTCCTTGAGTTACATGAACACTGAAGCTTTCTTT.

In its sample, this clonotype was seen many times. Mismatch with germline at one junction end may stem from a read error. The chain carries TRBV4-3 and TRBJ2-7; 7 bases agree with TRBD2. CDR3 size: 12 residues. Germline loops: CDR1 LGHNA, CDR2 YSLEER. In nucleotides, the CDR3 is TGCGCCAGCAGCCAACGAAGGACTAGAGTCAACTTC. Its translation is CASSQRRTRVNF.

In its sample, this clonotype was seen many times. CDR3 residues: CASSLVGGGPDEQYF. The CDR3 DNA sequence: TGTGCCAGCAGCTTAGTTGGGGGGGGGCCGGACGAGCAGTACTTC. This sequence joins TRBV7-9 and TRBJ2-7; perhaps TRBD2 as D (7 bases). Germline V gene data show CDR1 as SEHNR and CDR2 as FQNEAQ (reference sequence). CDR3 length: 15 residues. V dropped 1 base and J dropped 5 bases, with 15 bases sitting between them.

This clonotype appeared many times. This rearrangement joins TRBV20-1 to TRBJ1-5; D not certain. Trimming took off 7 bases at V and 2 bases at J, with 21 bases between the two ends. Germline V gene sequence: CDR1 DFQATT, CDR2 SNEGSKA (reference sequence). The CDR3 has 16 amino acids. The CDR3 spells CSVLGRSRDGNQPQHF. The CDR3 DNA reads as TGCAGTGTGCTCGGCAGGAGTAGGGATGGCAATCAGCCCCAGCATTTT.

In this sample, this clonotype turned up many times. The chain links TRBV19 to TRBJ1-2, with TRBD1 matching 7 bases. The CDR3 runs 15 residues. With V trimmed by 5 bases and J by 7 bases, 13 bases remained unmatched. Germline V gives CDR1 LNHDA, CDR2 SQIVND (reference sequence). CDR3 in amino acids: CASSSLGTARPGYTF. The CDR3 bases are TGTGCCAGTAGTTCACTAGGGACAGCCCGGCCTGGCTACACCTTC.

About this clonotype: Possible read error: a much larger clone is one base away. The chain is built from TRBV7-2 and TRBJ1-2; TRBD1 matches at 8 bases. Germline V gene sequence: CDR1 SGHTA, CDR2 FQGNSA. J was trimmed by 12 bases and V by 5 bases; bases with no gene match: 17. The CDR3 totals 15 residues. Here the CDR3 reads CASSPGQGKKFGHTF. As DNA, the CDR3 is TGTGCCAGCAGCCCTGGACAGGGAAAAAAGTTCGGCCACACCTTC. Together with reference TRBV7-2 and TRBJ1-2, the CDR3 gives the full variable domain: GAGVSQSPSNKVTEKGKDVELRCDPISGHTALYWYRQSLGQGLEFLIYFQGNSAPDKSGLPSDRFSAERTGGSVSTLTIQRTQQEDSAVYLCASSPGQGKKFGHTFGSGTRLTVV.

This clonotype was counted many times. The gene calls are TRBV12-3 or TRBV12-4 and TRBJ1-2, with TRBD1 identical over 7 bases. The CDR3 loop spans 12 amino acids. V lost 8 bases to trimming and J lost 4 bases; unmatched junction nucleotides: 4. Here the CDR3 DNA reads TGTGCCAGCTGGGACAGCTCCTATGGCTACACCTTC. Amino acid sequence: CASWDSSYGYTF.

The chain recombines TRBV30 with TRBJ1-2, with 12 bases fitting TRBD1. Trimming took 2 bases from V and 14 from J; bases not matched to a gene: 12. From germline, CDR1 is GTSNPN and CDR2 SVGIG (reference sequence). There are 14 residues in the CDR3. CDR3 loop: CAWSTLTGTGGATF. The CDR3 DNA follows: TGTGCCTGGAGTACGTTGACCGGGACAGGGGGCGCGACCTTC.

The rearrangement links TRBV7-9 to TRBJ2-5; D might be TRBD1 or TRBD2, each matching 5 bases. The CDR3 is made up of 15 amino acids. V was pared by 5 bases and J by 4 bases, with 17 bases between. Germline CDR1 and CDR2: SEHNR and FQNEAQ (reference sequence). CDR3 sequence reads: CASSHGAVTAETQYF. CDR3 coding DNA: TGTGCCAGCAGCCACGGGGCAGTGACAGCAGAGACCCAGTACTTC.

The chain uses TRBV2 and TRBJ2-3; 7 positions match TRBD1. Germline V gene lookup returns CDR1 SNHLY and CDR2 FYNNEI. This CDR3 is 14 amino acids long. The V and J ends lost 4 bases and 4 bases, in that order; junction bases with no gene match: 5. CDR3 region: CASSGPGGADTQYF. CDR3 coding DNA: TGTGCCAGCAGTGGGCCAGGGGGTGCAGATACGCAGTATTTT.

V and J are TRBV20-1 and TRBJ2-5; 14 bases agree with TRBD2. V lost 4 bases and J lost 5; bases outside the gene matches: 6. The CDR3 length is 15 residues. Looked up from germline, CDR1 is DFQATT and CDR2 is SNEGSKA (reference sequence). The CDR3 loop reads CSAMGLAGDLETQYF. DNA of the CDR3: TGCAGTGCTATGGGACTAGCGGGAGATCTGGAGACCCAGTACTTC.

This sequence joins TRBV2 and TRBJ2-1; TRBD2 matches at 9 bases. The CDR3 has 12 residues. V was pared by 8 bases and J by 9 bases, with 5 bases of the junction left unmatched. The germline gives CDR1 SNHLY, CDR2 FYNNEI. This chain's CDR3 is CASDIAGAEQFF. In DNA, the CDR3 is TGTGCCAGCGATATAGCGGGAGCTGAGCAGTTCTTC. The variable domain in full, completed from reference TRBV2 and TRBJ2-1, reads EPEVTQTPSHQVTQMGQEVILRCVPISNHLYFYWYRQILGQKVEFLVSFYNNEISEKSEIFDDQFSVERPDGSNFTLKIRSTKLEDSAMYFCASDIAGAEQFFGPGTRLTVL.

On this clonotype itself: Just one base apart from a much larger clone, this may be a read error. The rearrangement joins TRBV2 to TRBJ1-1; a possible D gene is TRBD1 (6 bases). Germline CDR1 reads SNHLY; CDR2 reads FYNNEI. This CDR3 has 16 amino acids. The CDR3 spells CASSEWRRTVNTGAFF. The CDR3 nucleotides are TGTGCCAGCAGTGAATGGAGAAGGACAGTCAACACTGGAGCTTTCTTT.